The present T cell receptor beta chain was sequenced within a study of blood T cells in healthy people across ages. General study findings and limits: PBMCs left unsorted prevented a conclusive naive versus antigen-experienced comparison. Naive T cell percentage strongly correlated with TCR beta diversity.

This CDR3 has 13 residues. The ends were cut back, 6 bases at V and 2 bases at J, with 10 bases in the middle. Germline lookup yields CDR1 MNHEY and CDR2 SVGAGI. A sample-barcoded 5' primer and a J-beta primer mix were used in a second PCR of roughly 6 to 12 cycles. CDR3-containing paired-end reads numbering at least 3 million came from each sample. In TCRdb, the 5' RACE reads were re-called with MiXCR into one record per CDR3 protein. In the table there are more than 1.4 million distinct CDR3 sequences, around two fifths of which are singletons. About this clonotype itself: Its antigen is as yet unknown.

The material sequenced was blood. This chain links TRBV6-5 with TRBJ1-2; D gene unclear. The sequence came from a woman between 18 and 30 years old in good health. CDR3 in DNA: TGTGCCAGCAGCTTGGTCCCGAACTATGGCTACACCTTC. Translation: CASSLVPNYGYTF.